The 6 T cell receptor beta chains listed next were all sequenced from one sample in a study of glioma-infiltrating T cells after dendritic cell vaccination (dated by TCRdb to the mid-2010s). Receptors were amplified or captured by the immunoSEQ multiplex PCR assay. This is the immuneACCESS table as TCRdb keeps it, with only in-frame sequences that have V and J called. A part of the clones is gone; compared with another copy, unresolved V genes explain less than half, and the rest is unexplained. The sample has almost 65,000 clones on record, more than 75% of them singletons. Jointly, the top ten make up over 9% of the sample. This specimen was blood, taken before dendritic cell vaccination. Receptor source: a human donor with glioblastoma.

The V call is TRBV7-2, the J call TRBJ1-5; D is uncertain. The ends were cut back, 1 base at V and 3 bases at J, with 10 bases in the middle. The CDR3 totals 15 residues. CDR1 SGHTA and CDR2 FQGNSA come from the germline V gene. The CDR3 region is CASSLGIQINQPQHF. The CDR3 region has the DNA TGTGCCAGCAGCTTAGGCATCCAGATCAATCAGCCCCAGCATTTT.

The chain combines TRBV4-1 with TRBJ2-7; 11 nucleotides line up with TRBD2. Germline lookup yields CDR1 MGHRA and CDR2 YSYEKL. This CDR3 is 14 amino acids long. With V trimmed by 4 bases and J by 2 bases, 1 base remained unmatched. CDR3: CASSLAGGPYEQYF. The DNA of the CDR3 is TGCGCCAGCAGCCTAGCGGGGGGGCCCTACGAGCAGTACTTC.

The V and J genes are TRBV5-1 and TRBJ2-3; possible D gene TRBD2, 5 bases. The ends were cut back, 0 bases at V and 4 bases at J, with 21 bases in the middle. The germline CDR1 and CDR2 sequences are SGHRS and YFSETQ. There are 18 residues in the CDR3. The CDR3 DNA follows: TGCGCCAGCAGCTTGGACCCGTCACGGCCGGGAAGCGCAGATACGCAGTATTTT. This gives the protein CASSLDPSRPGSADTQYF. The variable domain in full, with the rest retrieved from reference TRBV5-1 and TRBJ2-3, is KAGVTQTPRYLIKTRGQQVTLSCSPISGHRSVSWYQQTPGQGLQFLFEYFSETQRNKGNFPGRFSGRQFSNSRSEMNVSTLELGDSALYLCASSLDPSRPGSADTQYFGPGTRLTVL.

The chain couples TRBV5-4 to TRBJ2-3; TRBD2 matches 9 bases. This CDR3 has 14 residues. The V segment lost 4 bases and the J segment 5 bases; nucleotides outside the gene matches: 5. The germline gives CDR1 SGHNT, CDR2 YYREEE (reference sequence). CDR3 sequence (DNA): TGTGCCAGCAGCCACCAGCGGGGGGAAGATACGCAGTATTTT. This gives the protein CASSHQRGEDTQYF.

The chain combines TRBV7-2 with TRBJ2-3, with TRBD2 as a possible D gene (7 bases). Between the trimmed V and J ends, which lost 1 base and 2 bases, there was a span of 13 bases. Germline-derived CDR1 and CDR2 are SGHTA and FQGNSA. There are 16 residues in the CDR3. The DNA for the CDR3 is TGTGCCAGCAGCTTAGGGGGGCGGGGGTTCACAGATACGCAGTATTTT. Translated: CASSLGGRGFTDTQYF.

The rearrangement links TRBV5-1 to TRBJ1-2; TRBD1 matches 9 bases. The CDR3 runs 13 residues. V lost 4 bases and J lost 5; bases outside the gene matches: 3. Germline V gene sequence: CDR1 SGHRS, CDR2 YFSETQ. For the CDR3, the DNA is TGCGCCAGCAGCCCGGGACAGGGATATGGCTACACCTTC. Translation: CASSPGQGYGYTF.